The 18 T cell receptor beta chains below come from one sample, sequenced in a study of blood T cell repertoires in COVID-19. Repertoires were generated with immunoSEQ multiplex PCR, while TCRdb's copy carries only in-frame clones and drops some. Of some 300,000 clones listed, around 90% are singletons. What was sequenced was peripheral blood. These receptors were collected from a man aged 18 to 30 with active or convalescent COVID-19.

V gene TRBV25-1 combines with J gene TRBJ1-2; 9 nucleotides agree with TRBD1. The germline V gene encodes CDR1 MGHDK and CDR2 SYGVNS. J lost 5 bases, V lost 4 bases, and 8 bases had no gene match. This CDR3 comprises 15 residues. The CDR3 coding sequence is TGTGCCAGCAGTGGGAGGGACAGGGTCGGTTATGGCTACACCTTC. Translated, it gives CASSGRDRVGYGYTF.

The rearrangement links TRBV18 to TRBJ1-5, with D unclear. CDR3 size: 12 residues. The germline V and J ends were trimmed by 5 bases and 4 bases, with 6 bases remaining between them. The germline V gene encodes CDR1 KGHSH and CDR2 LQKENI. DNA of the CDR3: TGTGCCAGCTCAGCGGGAAATCAGCCCCAGCATTTT. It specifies CASSAGNQPQHF. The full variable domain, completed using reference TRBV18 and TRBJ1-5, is NAGVMQNPRHLVRRRGQEARLRCSPMKGHSHVYWYRQLPEEGLKFMVYLQKENIIDESGMPKERFSAEFPKEGPSILRIQQVVRGDSAAYFCASSAGNQPQHFGDGTRLSIL.

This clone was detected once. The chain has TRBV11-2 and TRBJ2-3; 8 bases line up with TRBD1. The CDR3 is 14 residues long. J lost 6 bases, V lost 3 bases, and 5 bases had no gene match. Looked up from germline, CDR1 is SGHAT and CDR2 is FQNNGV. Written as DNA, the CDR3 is TGTGCCAGCAGCTTTGGGGGACAGGAGGATACGCAGTATTTT. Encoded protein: CASSFGGQEDTQYF.

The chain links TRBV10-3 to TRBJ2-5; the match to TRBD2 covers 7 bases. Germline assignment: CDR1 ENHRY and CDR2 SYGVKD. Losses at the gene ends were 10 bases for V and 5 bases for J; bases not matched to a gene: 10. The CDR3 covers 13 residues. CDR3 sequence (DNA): TGTGCCACAAAGGGGCTCGGGGGGGAGACCCAGTACTTC. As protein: CATKGLGGETQYF.

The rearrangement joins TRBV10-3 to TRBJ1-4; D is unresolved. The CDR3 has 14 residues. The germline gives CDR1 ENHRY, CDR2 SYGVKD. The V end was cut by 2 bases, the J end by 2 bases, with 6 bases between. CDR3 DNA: TGTGCCATCAGTGAGGGGAGGACTAATGAAAAACTGTTTTTT. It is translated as CAISEGRTNEKLFF.

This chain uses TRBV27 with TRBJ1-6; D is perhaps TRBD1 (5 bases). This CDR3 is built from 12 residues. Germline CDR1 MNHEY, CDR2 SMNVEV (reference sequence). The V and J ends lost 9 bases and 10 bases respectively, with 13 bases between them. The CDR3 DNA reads TGTGCCAGGAGTCTACAGGTATCACCCCTCCACTTT. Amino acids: CARSLQVSPLHF.

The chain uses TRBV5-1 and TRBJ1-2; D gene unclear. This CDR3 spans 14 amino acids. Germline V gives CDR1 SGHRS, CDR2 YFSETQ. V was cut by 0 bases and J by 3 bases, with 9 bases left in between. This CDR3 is CASSLGPLDYGYTF. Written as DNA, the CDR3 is TGCGCCAGCAGCTTGGGTCCCTTAGACTATGGCTACACCTTC.

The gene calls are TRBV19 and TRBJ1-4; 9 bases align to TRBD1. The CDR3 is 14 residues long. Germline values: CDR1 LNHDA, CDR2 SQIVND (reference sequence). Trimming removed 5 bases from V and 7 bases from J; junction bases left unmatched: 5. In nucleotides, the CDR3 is TGTGCCAGTAGTTGGGACAGGGAAGGTGAAAAACTGTTTTTT. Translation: CASSWDREGEKLFF.

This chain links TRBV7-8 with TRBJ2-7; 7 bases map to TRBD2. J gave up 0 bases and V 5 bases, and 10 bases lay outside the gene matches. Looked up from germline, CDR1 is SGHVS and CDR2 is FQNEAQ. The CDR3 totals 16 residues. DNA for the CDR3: TGTGCCAGCAGCATTCGAGCGGGACCCAGCTCCTACGAGCAGTACTTC. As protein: CASSIRAGPSSYEQYF.

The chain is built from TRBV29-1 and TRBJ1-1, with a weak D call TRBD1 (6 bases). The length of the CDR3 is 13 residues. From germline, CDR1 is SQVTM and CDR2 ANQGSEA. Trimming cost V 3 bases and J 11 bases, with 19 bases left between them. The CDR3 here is CSVEAGWGPGAFF. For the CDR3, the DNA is TGCAGCGTTGAGGCAGGGTGGGGGCCAGGGGCTTTCTTT.

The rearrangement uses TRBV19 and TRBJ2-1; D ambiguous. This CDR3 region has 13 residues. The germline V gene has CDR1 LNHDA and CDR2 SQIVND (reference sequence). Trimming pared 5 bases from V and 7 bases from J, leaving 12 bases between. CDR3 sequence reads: CASSLQIGNEQFF. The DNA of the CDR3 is TGTGCCAGTAGTCTACAGATTGGGAATGAGCAGTTCTTC.

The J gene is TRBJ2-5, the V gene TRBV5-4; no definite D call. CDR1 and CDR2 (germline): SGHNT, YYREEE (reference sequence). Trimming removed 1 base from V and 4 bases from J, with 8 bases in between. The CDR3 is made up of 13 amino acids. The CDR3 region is CASSLFSGETQYF. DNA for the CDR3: TGTGCCAGCAGCTTGTTTTCGGGAGAGACCCAGTACTTC.

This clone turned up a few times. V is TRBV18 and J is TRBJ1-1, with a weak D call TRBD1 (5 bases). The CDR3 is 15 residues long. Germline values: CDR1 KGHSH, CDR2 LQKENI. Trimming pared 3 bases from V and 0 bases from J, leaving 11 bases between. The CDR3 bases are TGTGCCAGCTCACCTTCGAGACAGATGAACACTGAAGCTTTCTTT. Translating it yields CASSPSRQMNTEAFF.

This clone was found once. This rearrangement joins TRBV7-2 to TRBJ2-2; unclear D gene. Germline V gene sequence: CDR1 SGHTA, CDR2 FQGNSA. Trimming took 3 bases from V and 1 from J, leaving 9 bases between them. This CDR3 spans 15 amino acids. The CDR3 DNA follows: TGTGCCAGCAGCTTTTTTTCAGGGAACACCGGGGAGCTGTTTTTT. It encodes CASSFFSGNTGELFF.

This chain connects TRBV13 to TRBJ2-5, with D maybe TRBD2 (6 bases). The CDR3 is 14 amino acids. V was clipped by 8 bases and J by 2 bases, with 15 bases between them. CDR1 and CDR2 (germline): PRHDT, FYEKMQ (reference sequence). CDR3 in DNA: TGTGCCAGCTTGATGGCGGGAATACAAGAGACCCAGTACTTC. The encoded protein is CASLMAGIQETQYF.

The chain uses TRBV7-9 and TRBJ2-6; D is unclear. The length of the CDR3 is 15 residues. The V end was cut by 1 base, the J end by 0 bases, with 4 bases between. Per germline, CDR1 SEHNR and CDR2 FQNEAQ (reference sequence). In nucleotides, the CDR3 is TGTGCCAGCAGCTTAGTTATCTCTGGGGCCAACGTCCTGACTTTC. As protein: CASSLVISGANVLTF.

CDR3 DNA sequence: TGTGCCAGCAGCTGGGGACAGGATCCGAACACCGGGGAGCTGTTTTTT. It translates to CASSWGQDPNTGELFF. This rearrangement joins TRBV7-9 to TRBJ2-2, with 8 bases aligning to TRBD1. The ends lost 4 bases at V and 0 bases at J; junction bases unmatched: 4. Germline values: CDR1 SEHNR, CDR2 FQNEAQ (reference sequence). The CDR3 contains 16 residues. The whole variable domain, remainder taken from reference TRBV7-9 and TRBJ2-2, is DTGVSQNPRHKITKRGQNVTFRCDPISEHNRLYWYRQTLGQGPEFLTYFQNEAQLEKSRLLSDRFSAERPKGSFSTLEIQRTEQGDSAMYLCASSWGQDPNTGELFFGEGSRLTVL.

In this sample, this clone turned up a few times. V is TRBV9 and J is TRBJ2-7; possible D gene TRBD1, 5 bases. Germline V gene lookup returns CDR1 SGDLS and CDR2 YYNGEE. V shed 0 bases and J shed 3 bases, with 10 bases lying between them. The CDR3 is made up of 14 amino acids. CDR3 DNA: TGTGCCAGCAGCGTAGGCGACAGTTACTACGAGCAGTACTTC. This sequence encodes CASSVGDSYYEQYF.